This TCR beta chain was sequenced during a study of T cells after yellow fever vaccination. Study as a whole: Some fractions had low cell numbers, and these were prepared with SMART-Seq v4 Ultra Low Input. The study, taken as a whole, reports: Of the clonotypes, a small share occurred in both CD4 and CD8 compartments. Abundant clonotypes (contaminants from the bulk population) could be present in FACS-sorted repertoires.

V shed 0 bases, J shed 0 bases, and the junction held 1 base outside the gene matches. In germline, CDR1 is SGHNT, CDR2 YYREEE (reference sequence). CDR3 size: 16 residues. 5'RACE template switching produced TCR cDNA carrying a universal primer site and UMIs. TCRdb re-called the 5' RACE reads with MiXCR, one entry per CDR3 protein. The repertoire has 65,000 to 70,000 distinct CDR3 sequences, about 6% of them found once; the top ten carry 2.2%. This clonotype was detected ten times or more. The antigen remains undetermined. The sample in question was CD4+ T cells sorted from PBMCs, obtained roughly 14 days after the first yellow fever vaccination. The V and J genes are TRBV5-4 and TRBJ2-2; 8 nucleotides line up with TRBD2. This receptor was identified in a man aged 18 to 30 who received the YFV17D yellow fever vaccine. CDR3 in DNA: TGTGCCAGCAGCTTGGAAGCGGGGGCGAACACCGGGGAGCTGTTTTTT. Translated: CASSLEAGANTGELFF.